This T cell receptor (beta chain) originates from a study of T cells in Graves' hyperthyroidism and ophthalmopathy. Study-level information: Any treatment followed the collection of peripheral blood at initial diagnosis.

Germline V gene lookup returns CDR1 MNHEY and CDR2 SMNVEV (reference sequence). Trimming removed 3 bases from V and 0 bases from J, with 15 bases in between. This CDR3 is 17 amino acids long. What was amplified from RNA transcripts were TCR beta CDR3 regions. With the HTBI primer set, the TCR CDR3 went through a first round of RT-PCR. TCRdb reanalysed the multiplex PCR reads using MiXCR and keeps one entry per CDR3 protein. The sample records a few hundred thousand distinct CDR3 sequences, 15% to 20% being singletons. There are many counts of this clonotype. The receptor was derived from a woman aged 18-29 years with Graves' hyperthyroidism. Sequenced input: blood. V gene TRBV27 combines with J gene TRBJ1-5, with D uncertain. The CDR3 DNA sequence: TGTGCCAGCAGTTTGTGGGCGCCAGGAGCTAGCAATCAGCCCCAGCATTTT. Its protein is CASSLWAPGASNQPQHF.